Below are 21 T cell receptor beta chains sequenced from a single sample in a study of identical twins. TCRdb fed the 5' RACE reads into MiXCR, producing one record per CDR3 protein. The profile shows 1.5 million to 2 million distinct CDR3 sequences, less than 40% of them singletons. Sample: cord blood. The receptors come from a newborn girl in good health.

There are many counts of this clonotype. The chain combines TRBV9 with TRBJ2-3; 9 bases map to TRBD1. Germline CDR1 SGDLS, CDR2 YYNGEE. Trimming at V came to 6 bases and at J to 3 bases, leaving 2 bases not matched to a gene. This CDR3 spans 13 amino acids. CDR3 bases: TGTGCCAGCACAGACAGGGGGACAGATACGCAGTATTTT. This sequence encodes CASTDRGTDTQYF.

The chain uses TRBV5-1 and TRBJ2-7, with 8 bases aligning to TRBD1. The CDR3 is 15 residues long. V trimming: 4 bases; J trimming: 3 bases; junction bases outside the gene matches: 9. Germline CDR1 SGHRS, CDR2 YFSETQ. The chain's CDR3 is CASSPGDRYHYEQYF. The CDR3 DNA follows: TGCGCCAGCAGCCCCGGGGACAGGTACCACTACGAGCAGTACTTC.

CDR3 bases: TGTGCCAGCAGCTTAGTCTCCGGGACTAGCGGGGGGAATAGTGGTGCCAAAAACATTCAGTACTTC. Protein: CASSLVSGTSGGNSGAKNIQYF. The V gene is TRBV7-6, the J gene TRBJ2-4; 15 bases align to TRBD2. This CDR3 has 22 amino acids. V lost 1 base to trimming and J lost 1 base; unmatched junction nucleotides: 14. CDR1 and CDR2 from the germline V gene are SGHVS and FNYEAQ.

The table lists this clonotype with a few counts. The gene calls are TRBV5-5 and TRBJ2-7; D is unclear. V lost 5 bases to trimming and J lost 0 bases, with 15 bases between them. The CDR3 is 15 residues long. Germline V gives CDR1 SGHKS, CDR2 YYEKEE (reference sequence). The CDR3 spells CASSSPLRSSYEQYF. The CDR3 DNA is TGTGCCAGCAGTAGCCCCCTCAGGAGCTCCTACGAGCAGTACTTC.

This clonotype was picked up many times. The V and J genes are TRBV20-1 and TRBJ2-1; 10 positions match TRBD1. After removal of 1 base from V and 3 bases from J, the junction contained 0 bases not matched to a gene. The germline V gene encodes CDR1 DFQATT and CDR2 SNEGSKA (reference sequence). The CDR3 length is 14 residues. The CDR3, as DNA: TGCAGTGCTAGAGGGACAGGGGGCTACAATGAGCAGTTCTTC. Its protein product is CSARGTGGYNEQFF.

The V call is TRBV28, the J call TRBJ1-5; TRBD1 aligns across 7 bases. The CDR3 consists of 15 residues. Germline V gene sequence: CDR1 MDHEN, CDR2 SYDVKM. J was trimmed by 7 bases and V by 5 bases; bases with no gene match: 11. CDR3 residues: CASSLTRTGVQPQHF. The CDR3 DNA is TGTGCCAGCAGTCTGACCCGGACAGGCGTCCAGCCCCAGCATTTT.

DNA for the CDR3: TGTGCCAGCAGTCCAGGGGCGCTTGGGAACACTGAAGCTTTCTTT. Protein product: CASSPGALGNTEAFF. The rearrangement uses TRBV12-3 or TRBV12-4 and TRBJ1-1, with D perhaps matching TRBD1 (6 bases). The CDR3 spans 15 residues. The ends were cut back, 5 bases at V and 1 base at J, with 14 bases in the middle.

V and J are TRBV27 and TRBJ1-4; D is unclear. V was cut by 6 bases and J by 5 bases, with 10 bases left in between. CDR1 is MNHEY and CDR2 is SMNVEV in the germline V gene (reference sequence). CDR3 length: 13 residues. The CDR3 region has the DNA TGTGCCAGCAGAAGGGTGGCAAATGAAAAACTGTTTTTT. Its translation: CASRRVANEKLFF.

This clonotype was seen just once. The genes are TRBV27 and TRBJ2-4; 8 bases line up with TRBD2. Near its end, the DNA agrees better with TRBJ2-7, so the J call may be wrong. Germline V gene sequence: CDR1 MNHEY, CDR2 SMNVEV (reference sequence). The CDR3 runs 15 residues. CDR3 sequence (DNA): TGTGCCAGCAGTTTAAGTTGGACTAGCTTCCACGAGCAGTACTTC. Encoded protein: CASSLSWTSFHEQYF.

This clonotype was detected only once. The junction departs from the called germline gene at one end, perhaps through a read error. This chain links TRBV11-2 with TRBJ2-1; D is uncertain. This CDR3 region has 15 residues. In germline, CDR1 is SGHAT, CDR2 FQNNGV. This chain's CDR3 is CVSSAVRKAYNEQFF. The CDR3 DNA follows: TGTGTCAGCAGCGCCGTTAGGAAAGCCTACAATGAGCAGTTCTTC.

The V gene is TRBV12-5, the J gene TRBJ2-1; D tentatively reads TRBD1 or TRBD2 (6 bases each). CDR1 and CDR2 from the germline V gene are LGHNT and FRNRAP. V lost 0 bases and J lost 6, with 21 bases in between. This CDR3 region has 18 residues. The CDR3 sequence is CASGLVKGGRAGINEQFF. The CDR3 nucleotides read TGTGCTAGTGGTTTGGTAAAGGGGGGCCGAGCAGGGATCAATGAGCAGTTCTTC. The variable domain in full, with the rest retrieved from reference TRBV12-5 and TRBJ2-1, is DARVTQTPRHKVTEMGQEVTMRCQPILGHNTVFWYRQTMMQGLELLAYFRNRAPLDDSGMPKDRFSAEMPDATLATLKIQPSEPRDSAVYFCASGLVKGGRAGINEQFFGPGTRLTVL.

This clonotype was counted only a few times. The chain is built from TRBV12-3 or TRBV12-4 and TRBJ2-7, with a possible D match to TRBD1 (5 bases). The CDR3 has 13 residues. V lost 1 base and J 5 bases, leaving 9 bases between the germline ends. The CDR3 DNA follows: TGTGCCAGCAGTTTAGGCAGGGAAGACGAGCAGTACTTC. This encodes CASSLGREDEQYF.

The rearrangement links TRBV3-1 to TRBJ2-5, with 11 bases lining up with TRBD2. Germline V gene sequence: CDR1 LGHDT, CDR2 YNNKEL (reference sequence). The CDR3 loop spans 19 amino acids. The junction had 15 bases not matched to a gene; V was cut back by 2 bases and J by 4 bases. The CDR3: CASSQFGRLAGSSRETQYF. The DNA for the CDR3 is TGTGCCAGCAGCCAATTTGGCAGACTAGCGGGAAGTTCTCGAGAGACCCAGTACTTC.

The rearrangement joins TRBV28 to TRBJ1-4, with a weak D call TRBD1 (5 bases). CDR3 length equals 11 residues. V lost 6 bases, J lost 8 bases, and 7 bases lay in between. Germline values: CDR1 MDHEN, CDR2 SYDVKM. The CDR3 coding sequence is TGTGCCAGCAGGGAGGGGGAAAAACTGTTTTTT. Its protein product is CASREGEKLFF.

V is TRBV6-1 and J is TRBJ2-7; 11 bases agree with TRBD1. The CDR3 contains 14 residues. Germline V lookup: CDR1 MNHNS, CDR2 SASEGT. Trimming cost V 7 bases and J 6 bases; bases outside gene matches: 8. CDR3 amino acids: CASNFPGTGGEQYF. CDR3 sequence (DNA): TGTGCCAGCAACTTTCCCGGGACAGGGGGCGAGCAGTACTTC.

The chain is built from TRBV20-1 and TRBJ1-2; TRBD1 matches at 8 bases. The CDR3 spans 15 residues. Trimming cost V 1 base and J 4 bases; bases outside gene matches: 8. The germline V gene has CDR1 DFQATT and CDR2 SNEGSKA (reference sequence). The CDR3 loop reads CSARGQTGTGYGYTF. CDR3 DNA sequence: TGCAGTGCTAGAGGCCAGACAGGGACAGGCTATGGCTACACCTTC.

The rearrangement links TRBV20-1 to TRBJ1-5, with a weak D call TRBD1 (6 bases). This CDR3 spans 14 amino acids. Trimming left V 0 bases short and J 7 bases short, with 13 bases between. Germline values: CDR1 DFQATT, CDR2 SNEGSKA (reference sequence). CDR3 nucleotides: TGCAGTGCTAGAGATCTGAGGGGGACACAGCCCCAGCATTTT. This codes for CSARDLRGTQPQHF.

CDR3 sequence: CASGQAPYEQYF. In DNA, the CDR3 is TGTGCCAGCGGACAGGCCCCCTACGAGCAGTACTTC. V is TRBV28 and J is TRBJ2-7; 7 bases agree with TRBD1. The CDR3 extends over 12 amino acids. Per germline, CDR1 MDHEN and CDR2 SYDVKM. V lost 8 bases to trimming and J lost 2 bases; unmatched junction nucleotides: 3.

This clonotype was recorded once. Just one base apart from a much larger clone, this may be a read error. The gene calls are TRBV12-3 or TRBV12-4 and TRBJ1-2; D unresolved. This CDR3 is built from 11 residues. The CDR3 region is CARSYLYGYTF. The CDR3 DNA reads as TGTGCCCGCAGTTACCTCTATGGCTACACCTTC.

The chain uses TRBV28 and TRBJ2-5; 7 positions match TRBD2. The end of the DNA aligns better with TRBJ2-7, so the J call may be wrong. Germline CDR1 and CDR2: MDHEN and SYDVKM. This CDR3 has 16 amino acids. The CDR3 here is CASSPNRDYVYYEQYF. The CDR3 bases are TGTGCCAGCAGCCCGAACCGGGACTACGTCTATTACGAGCAGTACTTC.

The J gene is TRBJ2-5, the V gene TRBV3-1, with 8 nucleotides matching TRBD2. The germline V gene has CDR1 LGHDT and CDR2 YNNKEL (reference sequence). This CDR3 is built from 15 residues. Losses at the gene ends were 4 bases for V and 11 bases for J; bases not matched to a gene: 15. CDR3 DNA sequence: TGTGCCAGCAGCCCGGGGGGGCCTCCCTACAATGAGCAGTACTTC. Translated, it gives CASSPGGPPYNEQYF.